This passage covers 9 T cell receptor beta chains from one sample sequenced in a study of cytomegalovirus exposure and HLA in healthy donors (dated by TCRdb to between 2016 and 2019). Libraries came from the immunoSEQ multiplex PCR assay. For the multiplex PCR, a mixture combining 60 forward primers for TCR Vbeta segments and 13 reverse primers for TCR Jbeta segments was used. As stored in TCRdb, this immuneACCESS dataset retains in-frame rearrangements with V and J assigned. A fraction of the clones does not appear; measured against another copy, unresolved V genes explain less than half of the discrepancy, and the remainder lacks a known reason. This sample lists around 93,000 clones; roughly 80% were detected once. Jointly, the top ten make up around 3.7% of the sample. The specimen sequenced was PBMCs. These receptors all come from a man aged 25 to 40 in good health and CMV-seropositive.

J is TRBJ2-3 and V is TRBV6-6; D uncertain. CDR1 MNHNY and CDR2 SVGAGI come from the germline V gene (reference sequence). V lost 6 bases and J 4 bases, leaving 8 bases between the germline ends. CDR3 length: 12 residues. The CDR3 here is CASRTLADTQYF. CDR3 nucleotide sequence: TGTGCCAGCAGGACACTCGCAGATACGCAGTATTTT.

The chain links TRBV29-1 to TRBJ2-3; 7 bases fit TRBD1. This CDR3 region has 11 residues. CDR1 SQVTM and CDR2 ANQGSEA come from the germline V gene. Germline trimming cut 6 bases from V and 5 bases from J; bases unmatched to any gene: 2. CDR3 region: CSVRQGDTQYF. CDR3 coding DNA: TGCAGCGTCCGACAGGGAGATACGCAGTATTTT.

The gene calls are TRBV4-3 and TRBJ2-2; 11 bases are shared with TRBD2. Germline V CDR1 and CDR2: LGHNA, YSLEER. CDR3 length: 17 amino acids. V trimming: 0 bases; J trimming: 2 bases; junction bases outside the gene matches: 2. In DNA, the CDR3 is TGCGCCAGCAGCCAAGATCGACTAGCGGGAAACACCGGGGAGCTGTTTTTT. This sequence encodes CASSQDRLAGNTGELFF.

V is TRBV5-4 and J is TRBJ2-7; 10 bases agree with TRBD2. This CDR3 is 14 amino acids long. Germline V gene lookup returns CDR1 SGHNT and CDR2 YYREEE (reference sequence). Losses at the gene ends were 4 bases for V and 5 bases for J; bases not matched to a gene: 6. The DNA of the CDR3 is TGTGCCAGCAGCCCCACCGGGACTAGCGACGAGCAGTACTTC. It encodes CASSPTGTSDEQYF.

The chain links TRBV4-2 to TRBJ2-5, with 13 bases identical to TRBD2. CDR3 length: 16 amino acids. The germline CDR1 and CDR2 sequences are LGHNA and YNFKEQ. Trimming cost V 0 bases and J 2 bases; bases outside gene matches: 0. DNA for the CDR3: TGTGCCAGCAGCCAAGAGACTAGCGGGAGGCAAGAGACCCAGTACTTC. The encoded protein is CASSQETSGRQETQYF.

The V call is TRBV10-3, the J call TRBJ2-3; 7 nucleotides agree with TRBD2. Germline assignment: CDR1 ENHRY and CDR2 SYGVKD. This CDR3 region has 15 residues. The V segment lost 0 bases and the J segment 14 bases; nucleotides outside the gene matches: 14. The chain's CDR3 is CAISESSPGLPTRYF. In nucleotides, the CDR3 is TGTGCCATCAGTGAGTCGTCGCCGGGACTACCAACCCGGTATTTT.

J is TRBJ2-3 and V is TRBV5-1; 7 bases line up with TRBD2. The germline gives CDR1 SGHRS, CDR2 YFSETQ. The CDR3 contains 13 residues. Trimming cost V 4 bases and J 4 bases; bases outside gene matches: 3. The CDR3 coding sequence is TGCGCCAGCAGCCGGGGGGAGGCAGATACGCAGTATTTT. Translated: CASSRGEADTQYF.

The chain joins TRBV19 to TRBJ1-5, with 11 nucleotides matching TRBD1. J gave up 1 base and V 5 bases, and 4 bases lay outside the gene matches. This CDR3 is 16 amino acids long. Germline values: CDR1 LNHDA, CDR2 SQIVND (reference sequence). CDR3 in amino acids: CASSLDRGRSNQPQHF. The DNA for the CDR3 is TGTGCCAGTAGTTTGGACAGGGGGCGGAGCAATCAGCCCCAGCATTTT.

The rearrangement uses TRBV15 and TRBJ1-1; TRBD1 aligns across 8 bases. J was trimmed by 1 base and V by 0 bases; bases with no gene match: 4. CDR1 LNHNV and CDR2 YYDKDF come from the germline V gene (reference sequence). The length of the CDR3 is 16 residues. The chain's CDR3 is CATSRDDQGANTEAFF. The CDR3 DNA reads as TGTGCCACCAGCAGAGATGACCAGGGGGCGAACACTGAAGCTTTCTTT.